This TCR beta chain originates from a study of T cell changes during pregnancy in multiple sclerosis. The CDR3 is 15 residues long. Germline CDR1 LGHNA, CDR2 YSLEER. Trimming removed 0 bases at V and 5 bases at J, with 13 bases between. TCRdb's copy holds only in-frame clones and misses some; the assay was immunoSEQ multiplex PCR. Among approximately 65,000 clones, about 90% were seen once, and the ten largest hold approximately 1.5%. The clonotype comes from a female donor in good health, enrolled as a control in a pregnancy study. The rearrangement joins TRBV4-3 to TRBJ1-1, with D unclear. The specimen comprised peripheral blood, sampled in the third trimester of pregnancy. CDR3 sequence reads: CASSQDLLGETEAFF. The DNA for the CDR3 is TGCGCCAGCAGCCAAGATCTTTTAGGAGAGACTGAAGCTTTCTTT.